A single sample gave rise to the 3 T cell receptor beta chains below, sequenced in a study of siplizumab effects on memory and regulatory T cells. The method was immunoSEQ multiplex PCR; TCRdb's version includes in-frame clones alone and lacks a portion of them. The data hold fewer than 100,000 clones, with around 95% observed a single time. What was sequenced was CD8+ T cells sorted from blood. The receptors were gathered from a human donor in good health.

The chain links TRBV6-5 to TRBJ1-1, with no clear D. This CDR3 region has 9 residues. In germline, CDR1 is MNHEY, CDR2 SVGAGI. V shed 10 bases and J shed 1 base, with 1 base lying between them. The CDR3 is CATNTEAFF. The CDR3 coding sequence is TGTGCCACGAACACTGAAGCTTTCTTT.

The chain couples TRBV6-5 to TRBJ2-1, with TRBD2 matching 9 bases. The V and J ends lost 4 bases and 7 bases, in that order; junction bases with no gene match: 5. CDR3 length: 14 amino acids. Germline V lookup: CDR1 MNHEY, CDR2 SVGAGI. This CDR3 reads CASSWLAGANEQFF. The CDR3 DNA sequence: TGTGCCAGCAGTTGGTTAGCGGGAGCTAATGAGCAGTTCTTC.

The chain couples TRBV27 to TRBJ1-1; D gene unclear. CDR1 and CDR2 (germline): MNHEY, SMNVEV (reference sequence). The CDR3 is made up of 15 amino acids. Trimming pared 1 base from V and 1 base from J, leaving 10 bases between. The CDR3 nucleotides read TGTGCCAGCAGTTTATATGAGGGATCGAACACTGAAGCTTTCTTT. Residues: CASSLYEGSNTEAFF.